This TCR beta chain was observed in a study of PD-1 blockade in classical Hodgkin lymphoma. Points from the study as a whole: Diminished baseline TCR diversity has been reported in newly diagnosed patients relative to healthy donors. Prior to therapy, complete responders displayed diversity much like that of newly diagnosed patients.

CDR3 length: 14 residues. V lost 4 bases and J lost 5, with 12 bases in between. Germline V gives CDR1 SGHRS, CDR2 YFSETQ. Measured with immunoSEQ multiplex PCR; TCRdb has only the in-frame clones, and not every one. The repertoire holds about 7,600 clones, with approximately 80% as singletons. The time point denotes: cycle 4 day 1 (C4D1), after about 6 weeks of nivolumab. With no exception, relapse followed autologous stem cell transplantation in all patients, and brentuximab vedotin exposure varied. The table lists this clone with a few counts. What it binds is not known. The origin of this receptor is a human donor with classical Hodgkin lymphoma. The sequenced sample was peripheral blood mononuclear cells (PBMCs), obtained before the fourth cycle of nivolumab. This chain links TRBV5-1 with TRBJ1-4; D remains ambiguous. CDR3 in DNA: TGCGCCAGCAGCCGTTTGGGGTTGAATGAAAAACTGTTTTTT. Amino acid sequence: CASSRLGLNEKLFF.